This paragraph reports one T cell receptor (beta chain). The ends were cut back, 6 bases at V and 0 bases at J, with 15 bases in the middle. The CDR3 is made up of 16 amino acids. From germline, CDR1 is KGHSH and CDR2 LQKENI. MiXCR, applied by TCRdb to the reads, yields one record per CDR3 protein. Of 200,000 or so distinct CDR3 sequences in the sample, roughly 27% were seen once. These data come from a study of T cell repertoires in cytomegalovirus infection. Study details: Indications came from public TCR beta signatures; they pointed to CMV infection and to a matching HLA type.

The clonotype was recovered from a human donor in good health (CMV status not recorded). Some clones in this sample may be carry-over from other donors' samples. The sequencing input was PBMCs. The chain employs TRBV18 and TRBJ2-1; D is ambiguous. The CDR3 DNA is TGTGCCAGCTCGCATAGCCGTACCACCTCCTACAATGAGCAGTTCTTC. It yields the protein CASSHSRTTSYNEQFF.